A single sample is the source of the 3 T cell receptor beta chains below, sequenced in a study of tumor-infiltrating lymphocytes in primary liver carcinoma (dated by TCRdb to 2015 to 2018). RNA from unsorted whole blood was extracted with TRIzol reagent, and germline DNA was obtained with the DNeasy Blood & Tissue kit. The run used an Illumina HiSeq 2500. Using a constant-region primer and ProtoScript II reverse transcriptase, TCRbeta-specific cDNA was reverse-transcribed from around 500 ng total RNA. TCRbeta libraries were built with three nested multiplex PCR rounds, a slightly modified ARM-PCR procedure. Each of the first two PCR rounds ran for approximately 9 cycles using multiplex TRBV1-TRBV30 forward primers together with a Cbeta reverse primer. TCRdb reran the public reads through fastp at Q25 and MiXCR, keeping productive beta chains. Under each unique CDR3 protein, matching rows form one entry showing the most common genes and DNA. This sample comprises 300,000 to 400,000 distinct CDR3 sequences, less than 70% of them detected only once. About 6.5% of the sample lies in the top ten.

Sequencing used peripheral blood. Receptor source: a man aged 35 to 55 with primary liver carcinoma and hepatitis B virus infection.

This clonotype was counted many times. V usage is TRBV11-2 and J usage is TRBJ2-4; D perhaps matches TRBD2 (5 bases). Trimming removed 1 base at V and 1 base at J, with 11 bases between. Germline assignment: CDR1 SGHAT and CDR2 FQNNGV. The CDR3 is made up of 16 amino acids. The CDR3, as DNA: TGTGCCAGCAGCTTAGCCTTCGGGATGGCCAAAAACATTCAGTACTTC. It codes for CASSLAFGMAKNIQYF.

Concerning this clonotype: The junction and the germline gene differ at one end; a read error may be behind it. This chain uses TRBV29-1 with TRBJ2-5; 10 bases fit TRBD1. CDR1 is SQVTM, CDR2 ANQGSEA, per germline. The CDR3 loop spans 15 amino acids. The CDR3 sequence is CSIEADRGRGETQYF. In DNA, the CDR3 is TGCAGCATTGAGGCCGACAGGGGGCGCGGAGAGACCCAGTACTTC.

This clonotype has a single count. The CDR3 protein is CSARAGAGYEQYF. In DNA, the CDR3 is TGCAGTGCTAGAGCAGGGGCAGGCTACGAGCAGTACTTC. This rearrangement joins TRBV20-1 to TRBJ2-7, with D possibly matching TRBD1 (6 bases). The length of the CDR3 is 13 residues. With 1 base removed from V and 3 bases from J, the gap between germline ends came to 10 bases. Germline V lookup: CDR1 DFQATT, CDR2 SNEGSKA (reference sequence).